This TCR beta chain was profiled in a study of regulatory and conventional T cells in RAG deficiency. Study-wide results and caveats: Omenn syndrome and CID/AS patients had around 100-fold fewer unique Treg TCR beta sequences, versus roughly 10-fold elsewhere. Control T-cell subsets had markedly higher Shannon entropy and lower Simpson indices than RAG-deficient patients. In Omenn syndrome, sorted "Tregs" may be peripherally activated cells.

With regard to this clone: Its antigen is unknown.

Conventional CD4+ T cells were sorted from blood as CD25-low CD127-high cells. The V end lost 3 bases, the J end lost 2 bases, and 16 bases lay between the germline ends. This CDR3 has 16 amino acids. CDR1 is SGHAT and CDR2 is FQNNGV in the germline V gene. Data came from immunoSEQ multiplex PCR; TCRdb stores just in-frame clones and leaves some out. The sample has approximately 46,000 clones, about nine tenths seen once. This sample also belongs to another study, concerning regulatory T cells. According to that study: The primer mix had 52 TRBV and 13 TRBJ primers. Skewed V and J usage and few unique V-J pairs marked patient repertoires, most in Tregs.

The rearrangement joins TRBV11-2 to TRBJ1-1, with a weak D call TRBD1 (5 bases). Sample: CD4+ effector T cells sorted from blood. This receptor was obtained from a human donor in good health. Here the CDR3 reads CASSFQGYGGNTEAFF. CDR3 bases: TGTGCCAGCAGCTTTCAGGGTTATGGGGGAAACACTGAAGCTTTCTTT. Filled out from reference TRBV11-2 and TRBJ1-1, the complete variable domain reads EAGVAQSPRYKIIEKRQSVAFWCNPISGHATLYWYQQILGQGPKLLIQFQNNGVVDDSQLPKDRFSAERLKGVDSTLKIQPAKLEDSAVYLCASSFQGYGGNTEAFFGQGTRLTVV.